This T cell receptor beta chain appears in the sequencing data of a study of blood T cell repertoires in COVID-19. About the study: Samples taken during acute and convalescent COVID-19 were collected in the United States, Italy and Spain. PBMCs, B-cell-depleted T cells, or T cells provided the cDNA or gDNA that made up the material.

V lost 7 bases, J lost 0 bases, and 7 bases stayed unmatched. Germline-derived CDR1 and CDR2 are WNHNN and SYGVQD (reference sequence). This CDR3 has 15 residues. Original handling: Amplification from reference gene primers served as the basis for estimated nucleated cell counts. Method: immunoSEQ multiplex PCR; TCRdb's copy keeps in-frame clones and lacks some. V and J calls and clone size are given by that table; D and trimming were obtained from the DNA. There are about 250,000 clones in the sample; 88% occur only once, and 5% to 6.5% lies in the top ten. It was during active infection that Seattle patients were enrolled and then longitudinally followed.

The source material was peripheral blood. This chain joins TRBV10-1 and TRBJ2-3; 7 bases match TRBD1. This TCR derives from a woman in her thirties with COVID-19, enrolled during active disease. The CDR3 is CASNDRESSTDTQYF. In nucleotides, the CDR3 is TGCGCCAGCAACGACAGGGAATCTAGCACAGATACGCAGTATTTT.